One TCR beta chain is described in this entry. The sample originates from a study of blood T cell repertoires in COVID-19. Original data processing: It was from reference gene primer amplification that nucleated cell counts were estimated. TCRdb keeps only in-frame clones here, not all; method: immunoSEQ multiplex PCR. The DNA was the basis for D and trimming; V, J and clone size are from that table. The sample shows 250,000 to 300,000 clones, about 88% of them seen only once. The CDR3 spans 15 residues. Per the germline V gene, CDR1 is SGHNT and CDR2 is YYREEE (reference sequence). The germline V and J ends were trimmed by 4 bases and 5 bases, with 13 bases remaining between them.

Input material: peripheral blood. V is TRBV5-4 and J is TRBJ2-6; a weak D match, TRBD1 (6 bases). This receptor was obtained from a woman aged 40 to 49 who had recovered from COVID-19. CDR3 residues: CASSTPGVRANVLTF. CDR3 DNA: TGTGCCAGCAGCACCCCAGGGGTACGGGCCAACGTCCTGACTTTC.